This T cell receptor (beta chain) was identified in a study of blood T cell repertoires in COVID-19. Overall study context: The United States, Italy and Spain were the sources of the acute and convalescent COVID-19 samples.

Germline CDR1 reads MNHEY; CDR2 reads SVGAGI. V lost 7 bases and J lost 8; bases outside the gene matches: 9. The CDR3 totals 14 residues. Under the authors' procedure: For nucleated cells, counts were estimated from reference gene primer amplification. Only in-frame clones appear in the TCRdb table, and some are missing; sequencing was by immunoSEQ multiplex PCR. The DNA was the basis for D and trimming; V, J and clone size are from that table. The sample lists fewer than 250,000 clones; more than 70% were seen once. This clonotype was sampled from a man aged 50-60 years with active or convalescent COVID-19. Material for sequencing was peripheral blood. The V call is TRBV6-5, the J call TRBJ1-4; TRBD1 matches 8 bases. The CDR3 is CASNIGTGLEKLFF. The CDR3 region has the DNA TGTGCCAGCAACATAGGGACAGGCCTAGAAAAACTGTTTTTT.